The sequence of this T cell receptor beta chain was determined in a study of T cell responses to AZD1222 COVID-19 vaccine. The protocol was immunoSEQ multiplex PCR, while the TCRdb copy is restricted to in-frame clones and leaves out a portion. The repertoire has about 77,000 clones, about 92% of them found once; the top ten carry approximately 4.5%. Trimming removed 0 bases at V and 3 bases at J, with 12 bases between. The V gene's germline CDR1 is LNHDA and CDR2 SQIVND (reference sequence). CDR3 size: 16 residues. The starting material was peripheral blood, obtained 28 days after the second AZD1222 dose. This receptor was obtained from an adult who received the AZD1222 COVID-19 vaccine. V and J are TRBV19 and TRBJ2-1, with D possibly TRBD2 on 6 matching bases. The chain's CDR3 is CASSIDLGSGYNEQFF. The CDR3 DNA sequence: TGTGCCAGTAGTATAGATCTCGGGAGCGGCTACAATGAGCAGTTCTTC.